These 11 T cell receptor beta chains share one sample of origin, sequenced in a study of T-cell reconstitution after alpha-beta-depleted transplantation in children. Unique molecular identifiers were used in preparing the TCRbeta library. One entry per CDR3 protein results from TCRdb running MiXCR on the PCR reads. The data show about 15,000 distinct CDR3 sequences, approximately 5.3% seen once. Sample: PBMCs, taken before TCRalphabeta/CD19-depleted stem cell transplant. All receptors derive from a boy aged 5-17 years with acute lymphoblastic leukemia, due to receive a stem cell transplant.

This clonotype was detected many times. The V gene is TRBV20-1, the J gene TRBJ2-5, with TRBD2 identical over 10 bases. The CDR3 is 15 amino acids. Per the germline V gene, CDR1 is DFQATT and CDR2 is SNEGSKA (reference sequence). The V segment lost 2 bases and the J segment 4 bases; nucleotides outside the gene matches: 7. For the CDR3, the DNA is TGCAGTGCTAGAAAGGGACTAGCGCCAAGAGAGACCCAGTACTTC. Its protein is CSARKGLAPRETQYF.

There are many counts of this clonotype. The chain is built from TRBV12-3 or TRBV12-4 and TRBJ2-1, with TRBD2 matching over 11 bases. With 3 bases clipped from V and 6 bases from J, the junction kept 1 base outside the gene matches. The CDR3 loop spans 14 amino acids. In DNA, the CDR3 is TGTGCCAGCAGTTTTAGCGGGAGGGCCAATGAGCAGTTCTTC. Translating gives CASSFSGRANEQFF.

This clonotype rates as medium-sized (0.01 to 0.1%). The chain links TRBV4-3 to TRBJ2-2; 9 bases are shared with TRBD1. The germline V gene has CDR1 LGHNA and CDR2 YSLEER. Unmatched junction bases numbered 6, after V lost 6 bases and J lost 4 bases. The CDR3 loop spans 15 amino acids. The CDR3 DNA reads TGCGCCAGCAGAACCGGGACAGGGTTCACCGGGGAGCTGTTTTTT. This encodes CASRTGTGFTGELFF.

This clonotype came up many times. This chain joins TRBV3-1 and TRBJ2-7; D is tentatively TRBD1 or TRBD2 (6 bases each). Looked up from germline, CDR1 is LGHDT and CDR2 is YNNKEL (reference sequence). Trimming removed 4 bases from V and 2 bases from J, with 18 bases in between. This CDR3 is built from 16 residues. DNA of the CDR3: TGTGCCAGCAGCCCCCGGGGGCGCTGGCCGACCTACGAGCAGTACTTC. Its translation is CASSPRGRWPTYEQYF.

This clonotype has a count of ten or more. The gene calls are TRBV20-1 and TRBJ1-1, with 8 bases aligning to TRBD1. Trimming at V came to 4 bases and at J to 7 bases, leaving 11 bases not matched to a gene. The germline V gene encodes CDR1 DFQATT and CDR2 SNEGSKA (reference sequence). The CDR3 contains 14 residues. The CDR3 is CSANRQGLTSEAFF. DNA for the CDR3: TGCAGTGCTAACAGACAGGGGCTAACTAGTGAAGCTTTCTTT.

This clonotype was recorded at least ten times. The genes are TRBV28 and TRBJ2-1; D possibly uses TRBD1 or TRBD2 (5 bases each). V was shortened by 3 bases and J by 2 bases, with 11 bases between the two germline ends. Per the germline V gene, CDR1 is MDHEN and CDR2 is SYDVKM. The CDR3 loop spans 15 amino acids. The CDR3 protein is CASSLWGRPYNEQFF. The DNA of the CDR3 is TGTGCCAGCAGTTTGTGGGGGAGACCCTACAATGAGCAGTTCTTC.

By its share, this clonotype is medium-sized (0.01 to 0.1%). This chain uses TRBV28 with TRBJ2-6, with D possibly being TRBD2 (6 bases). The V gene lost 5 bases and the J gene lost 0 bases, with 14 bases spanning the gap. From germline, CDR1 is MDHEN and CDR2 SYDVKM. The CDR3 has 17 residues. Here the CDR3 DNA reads TGTGCCAGCAGTGCAACTAGCTCCAGCTCTGGGGCCAACGTCCTGACTTTC. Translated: CASSATSSSSGANVLTF.

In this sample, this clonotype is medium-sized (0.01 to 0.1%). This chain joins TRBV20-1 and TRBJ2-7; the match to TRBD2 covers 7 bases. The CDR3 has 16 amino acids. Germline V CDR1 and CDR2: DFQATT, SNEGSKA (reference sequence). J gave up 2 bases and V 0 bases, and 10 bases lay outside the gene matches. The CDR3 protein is CSARDPAGSITYEQYF. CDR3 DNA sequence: TGCAGTGCTAGAGATCCAGCGGGATCCATTACCTACGAGCAGTACTTC.

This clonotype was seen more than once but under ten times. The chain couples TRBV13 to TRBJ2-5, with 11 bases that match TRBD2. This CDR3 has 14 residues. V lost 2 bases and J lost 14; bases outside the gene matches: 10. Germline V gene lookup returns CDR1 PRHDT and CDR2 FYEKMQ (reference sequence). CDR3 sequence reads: CASSLWLAGGPTYF. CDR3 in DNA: TGTGCCAGCAGCTTATGGCTAGCGGGGGGTCCCACCTACTTC.

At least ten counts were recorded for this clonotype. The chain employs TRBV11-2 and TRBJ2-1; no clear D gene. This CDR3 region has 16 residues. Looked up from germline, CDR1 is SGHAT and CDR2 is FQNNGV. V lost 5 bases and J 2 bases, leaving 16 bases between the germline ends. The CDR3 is CASSHWTQPTYNEQFF. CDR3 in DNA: TGTGCCAGCAGCCACTGGACGCAGCCCACCTACAATGAGCAGTTCTTC.

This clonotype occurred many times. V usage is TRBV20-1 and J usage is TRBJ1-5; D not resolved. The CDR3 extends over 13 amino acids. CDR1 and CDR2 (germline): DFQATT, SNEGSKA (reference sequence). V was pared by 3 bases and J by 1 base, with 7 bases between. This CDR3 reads CSASSASNQPQHF. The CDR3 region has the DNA TGCAGTGCTAGTTCGGCCAGCAATCAGCCCCAGCATTTT.